The 24 T cell receptor beta chains given below trace back to one sample, sequenced in a study of blood T cell repertoires in COVID-19 (dated by TCRdb to between 2020 and 2021). The protocol used for the library was the immunoSEQ multiplex PCR assay. Here the immuneACCESS table is served through TCRdb, limited to in-frame sequences with V and J called. Missing clones are a known gap in these copies; in checked studies unresolved V genes cover under half, and the rest lacks a known reason. Present in this sample are about 230,000 clones, approximately 82% of which were seen just once. The ten largest account for roughly 8.7% of the sample. What was sequenced was peripheral blood. These receptors all stem from a middle-aged man with active or convalescent COVID-19.

The V and J genes are TRBV19 and TRBJ1-1, with TRBD1 identical over 8 bases. The CDR3 loop spans 16 amino acids. With 4 bases clipped from V and 3 bases from J, the junction kept 10 bases outside the gene matches. Germline CDR1 is LNHDA and CDR2 is SQIVND (reference sequence). CDR3 sequence: CASSKHQGAGDTEAFF. CDR3 DNA: TGTGCCAGTAGTAAGCACCAGGGGGCTGGGGACACTGAAGCTTTCTTT. The entire variable domain, with the rest obtained from reference TRBV19 and TRBJ1-1, is as follows: DGGITQSPKYLFRKEGQNVTLSCEQNLNHDAMYWYRQDPGQGLRLIYYSQIVNDFQKGDIAEGYSVSREKKESFPLTVTSAQKNPTAFYLCASSKHQGAGDTEAFFGQGTRLTVV.

The chain recombines TRBV7-8 with TRBJ1-2; D perhaps matches TRBD1 (6 bases). Germline values: CDR1 SGHVS, CDR2 FQNEAQ. This CDR3 contains 15 residues. The V gene lost 5 bases and the J gene lost 0 bases, with 13 bases spanning the gap. This chain's CDR3 is CASSPQDRSNYGYTF. For the CDR3, the DNA is TGTGCCAGCAGCCCACAGGACAGATCTAACTATGGCTACACCTTC.

The V and J genes are TRBV27 and TRBJ1-2; D is undetermined. Trimming left V 5 bases short and J 4 bases short, with 11 bases between. From germline, CDR1 is MNHEY and CDR2 SMNVEV (reference sequence). CDR3 length: 13 amino acids. The CDR3 DNA reads TGTGCCAGCAGTCCCCACTCGGGCTATGGCTACACCTTC. This translates into CASSPHSGYGYTF.

The J gene is TRBJ2-7, the V gene TRBV7-9; D is undetermined. CDR1 and CDR2 from the germline V gene are SEHNR and FQNEAQ (reference sequence). Deletions cut 1 base from V and 6 bases from J, with 7 bases between. The CDR3 length is 12 residues. Here the CDR3 reads CASSLGPGEQYF. In DNA, the CDR3 is TGTGCCAGCAGCTTAGGGCCGGGCGAGCAGTACTTC.

The chain carries TRBV9 and TRBJ2-7; D is possibly TRBD1 (6 bases). The CDR3 totals 14 residues. The germline gives CDR1 SGDLS, CDR2 YYNGEE. The V end was cut by 3 bases, the J end by 3 bases, with 13 bases between. The CDR3 nucleotides read TGTGCCAGCAGCGGCCAACAGGGTTTCTACGAGCAGTACTTC. It is translated as CASSGQQGFYEQYF.

The chain links TRBV19 to TRBJ1-5; D is undetermined. V gave up 3 bases and J gave up 1 base, with 7 bases separating them. Looked up from germline, CDR1 is LNHDA and CDR2 is SQIVND (reference sequence). The CDR3 loop spans 14 amino acids. CDR3 DNA sequence: TGTGCCAGTAGTATGGCCAGGAGCAATCAGCCCCAGCATTTT. Its protein product is CASSMARSNQPQHF.

The chain uses TRBV6-1 and TRBJ1-5, with D tentatively TRBD1 (6 bases). Germline assignment: CDR1 MNHNS and CDR2 SASEGT. V lost 8 bases and J 6 bases, leaving 17 bases between the germline ends. CDR3 length equals 14 residues. CDR3 coding DNA: TGTGCCAGCCAACAGGGAGGGGGAGGTCAGCCCCAGCATTTT. Its translation: CASQQGGGGQPQHF.

There are a few counts of this clone. The J gene is TRBJ1-1, the V gene TRBV21-1; the DNA was not used to check the table's D call, TRBD1. TRBV21-1 is a known pseudogene. This CDR3 contains 15 residues. The CDR3: CASSKGTGTNTEAFF. The CDR3 coding sequence is TGTGCCAGCAGCAAAGGGACAGGGACGAACACTGAAGCTTTCTTT.

V and J are TRBV10-3 and TRBJ2-1, with 8 bases matching TRBD2. After removal of 8 bases from V and 9 bases from J, the junction contained 9 bases not matched to a gene. CDR1 is ENHRY and CDR2 is SYGVKD in the germline V gene. This CDR3 comprises 13 residues. In nucleotides, the CDR3 is TGTGCCATCGGGATAGCGGGAAAGGCTGAGCAGTTCTTC. Amino acid sequence: CAIGIAGKAEQFF.

The genes are TRBV7-8 and TRBJ2-7; weak D call: TRBD2 (6 bases). V was trimmed by 5 bases and J by 0 bases, leaving 11 bases between them. The CDR3 consists of 14 residues. Germline loops: CDR1 SGHVS, CDR2 FQNEAQ. CDR3 in DNA: TGTGCCAGCAGCCCTCGGGACTCCTCCTACGAGCAGTACTTC. It specifies CASSPRDSSYEQYF.

This clone showed up just a few times. This rearrangement joins TRBV29-1 to TRBJ2-7; 10 bases map to TRBD1. Germline V CDR1 and CDR2: SQVTM, ANQGSEA. The CDR3 spans 15 residues. Germline trimming cut 3 bases from V and 3 bases from J; bases unmatched to any gene: 8. The CDR3 DNA sequence: TGCAGCGTTGAGACGGACAGGGGGAATTTCTACGAGCAGTACTTC. Its protein is CSVETDRGNFYEQYF.

V is TRBV19 and J is TRBJ1-2, with D possibly being TRBD1 (5 bases). Per the germline V gene, CDR1 is LNHDA and CDR2 is SQIVND (reference sequence). The CDR3 extends over 18 amino acids. The V and J ends lost 2 bases and 4 bases respectively, with 23 bases between them. CDR3 protein: CASSIYPSQTASFYGYTF. The CDR3 DNA reads TGTGCCAGTAGTATATACCCCTCTCAGACAGCCAGTTTCTATGGCTACACCTTC. The variable domain in full, with the rest retrieved from reference TRBV19 and TRBJ1-2, is DGGITQSPKYLFRKEGQNVTLSCEQNLNHDAMYWYRQDPGQGLRLIYYSQIVNDFQKGDIAEGYSVSREKKESFPLTVTSAQKNPTAFYLCASSIYPSQTASFYGYTFGSGTRLTVV.

The chain combines TRBV12-5 with TRBJ1-1; D unclear. Germline V gene lookup returns CDR1 LGHNT and CDR2 FRNRAP. The V gene lost 0 bases and the J gene lost 3 bases, with 14 bases spanning the gap. The CDR3 contains 16 residues. The CDR3 spells CASGLVSTSPYTEAFF. The CDR3 nucleotides are TGTGCTAGTGGTTTGGTGTCCACATCCCCGTACACTGAAGCTTTCTTT.

The rearrangement joins TRBV4-2 to TRBJ2-3, with TRBD2 identical over 8 bases. The junction had 7 bases not matched to a gene; V was cut back by 0 bases and J by 2 bases. The CDR3 sequence is 17 residues long. Per the germline V gene, CDR1 is LGHNA and CDR2 is YNFKEQ. CDR3 coding DNA: TGTGCCAGCAGCCAAGAGCCAGCGGGGGCTACCACAGATACGCAGTATTTT. Residues: CASSQEPAGATTDTQYF.

The V and J genes are TRBV19 and TRBJ1-2; D is unresolved. In germline, CDR1 is LNHDA, CDR2 SQIVND (reference sequence). The CDR3 extends over 14 amino acids. The ends were cut back, 1 base at V and 0 bases at J, with 6 bases in the middle. DNA of the CDR3: TGTGCCAGTAGTATAGCGACTGCTAACTATGGCTACACCTTC. It encodes CASSIATANYGYTF.

The rearrangement links TRBV10-3 to TRBJ1-1, with a tentative D call TRBD1 (6 bases). V was clipped by 3 bases and J by 10 bases, with 18 bases between them. The CDR3 length is 14 residues. CDR1 and CDR2 (germline): ENHRY, SYGVKD. The CDR3: CAISDSNRELGAFF. The CDR3 DNA sequence: TGTGCCATCAGTGACTCAAACAGGGAGTTGGGAGCTTTCTTT.

The J gene is TRBJ2-5, the V gene TRBV9; D is perhaps TRBD1 (6 bases). The V end lost 7 bases, the J end lost 6 bases, and 13 bases lay between the germline ends. Germline lookup yields CDR1 SGDLS and CDR2 YYNGEE. The CDR3 extends over 12 amino acids. The CDR3 nucleotides are TGTGCCAGCCCCGCGACAGGACAGACCCAGTACTTC. Amino acid sequence: CASPATGQTQYF.

This clone was found a few times. The chain joins TRBV11-3 to TRBJ1-1; D unclear. V was trimmed by 0 bases and J by 3 bases, leaving 11 bases between them. The CDR3 totals 15 residues. Looked up from germline, CDR1 is SGHNT and CDR2 is YENEEA. The CDR3 loop reads CASSLEMTKHTEAFF. The DNA of the CDR3 is TGTGCCAGCAGCTTAGAGATGACAAAGCACACTGAAGCTTTCTTT.

The chain is built from TRBV3-1 (or the pseudogene TRBV3-2) and TRBJ2-1; TRBD1 agrees at 7 bases. J lost 8 bases, V lost 7 bases, and 11 bases had no gene match. CDR1 and CDR2 (germline): LGHDT, YNNKEL (reference sequence). The CDR3 runs to 14 residues. CDR3: CASMREGAPYEQFF. The CDR3 bases are TGTGCCAGCATGAGAGAGGGGGCCCCATATGAGCAGTTCTTC.

The V and J genes are TRBV5-1 and TRBJ2-7; possibly TRBD2 for D (5 bases). The CDR3 is 13 amino acids. Trimming removed 3 bases at V and 7 bases at J, with 14 bases between. From germline, CDR1 is SGHRS and CDR2 YFSETQ. DNA of the CDR3: TGCGCCAGCAGCTCCGCCCCTGAGCGGGAGCAGTACTTC. It encodes CASSSAPEREQYF.

The chain has TRBV21-1 and TRBJ1-2. TRBV21-1 is a known pseudogene. The CDR3 spans 16 residues. This chain's CDR3 is CASGRLGGAHGGGYTF. The CDR3 bases are TGTGCCAGCGGACGTTTAGGGGGGGCGCACGGTGGTGGCTACACCTTC.

Concerning this clone: Other DNA sequences in this specimen translate into the identical CDR3. This chain's CDR3 is CATSDPGQGSYEQYF. The CDR3 region has the DNA TGTGCCACCAGTGATCCCGGACAGGGCAGCTACGAGCAGTACTTC. V and J are TRBV24-1 and TRBJ2-7, with 8 bases that match TRBD1. The CDR3 has 15 residues. The V and J ends lost 3 bases and 3 bases, in that order; junction bases with no gene match: 6. Germline CDR1 KGHDR, CDR2 SFDVKD.

The chain has TRBV4-3 and TRBJ1-2; 8 nucleotides match TRBD1. Germline lookup yields CDR1 LGHNA and CDR2 YSLEER. J was trimmed by 7 bases and V by 0 bases; bases with no gene match: 7. The CDR3 is 15 amino acids. The CDR3 coding sequence is TGCGCCAGCAGCCAAGATCTTGGGACAGGTAGTGGCTACACCTTC. Its protein is CASSQDLGTGSGYTF.

The J gene is TRBJ1-1, the V gene TRBV19, with TRBD1 matching over 7 bases. V lost 3 bases to trimming and J lost 0 bases; unmatched junction nucleotides: 10. This CDR3 spans 17 amino acids. Germline assignment: CDR1 LNHDA and CDR2 SQIVND (reference sequence). The chain's CDR3 is CASSIDTGVTVNTEAFF. The CDR3, as DNA: TGTGCCAGTAGTATCGATACAGGGGTTACCGTGAACACTGAAGCTTTCTTT.